Listed below are T cell receptor beta chains from one sample, sequenced in a study of T cell changes during pregnancy in multiple sclerosis. The assay was immunoSEQ multiplex PCR, and TCRdb's table has in-frame clones only and misses some. The table has some 110,000 clones, 80% to 95% seen once. The sample was peripheral blood, taken in the third trimester of pregnancy. These receptors all stem from a female donor with multiple sclerosis, enrolled in a pregnancy study. The CDR3 runs from the conserved cysteine through the conserved F or W. Fields, in order: CDR3 protein, CDR3 DNA, V gene, clone size, J gene, D gene. The D gene is left open where the match is weak. Only some rows state a clone size, as once, few, many or a class for expanded clones.

CDR3 protein: CAISRASGWGRETQYF
CDR3 DNA: TGTGCCATCAGCCGGGCTAGCGGGTGGGGCCGAGAGACCCAGTACTTC
V gene: TRBV10-3
clone size: -
J gene: TRBJ2-5
D gene: TRBD2

CDR3 protein: CASSSPGGKNTEAFF
CDR3 DNA: TGTGCCAGCAGTTCCCCAGGGGGCAAGAACACTGAAGCTTTCTTT
V gene: TRBV27
clone size: once
J gene: TRBJ1-1
D gene: TRBD1

CDR3 protein: CASSLLAGGPWNEQFF
CDR3 DNA: TGTGCCAGCAGCTTATTAGCGGGGGGGCCGTGGAATGAGCAGTTCTTC
V gene: TRBV7-9
clone size: -
J gene: TRBJ2-1
D gene: TRBD2

CDR3 protein: CASNSVHRGLQETQYF
CDR3 DNA: TGTGCCAGTAACTCTGTGCACAGGGGACTCCAAGAGACCCAGTACTTC
V gene: TRBV19
clone size: -
J gene: TRBJ2-5
D gene: -

CDR3 protein: CASSGTGAFREQYF
CDR3 DNA: TGTGCCAGCAGTGGGACAGGGGCTTTTCGCGAGCAGTACTTC
V gene: TRBV28
clone size: -
J gene: TRBJ2-7
D gene: TRBD1

CDR3 protein: CASSPEGHHGYTF
CDR3 DNA: TGCGCCAGCAGCCCAGAGGGACACCATGGCTACACCTTC
V gene: TRBV5-1
clone size: -
J gene: TRBJ1-2
D gene: -

CDR3 protein: CASSLAQGDEKLFF
CDR3 DNA: TGCGCCAGCAGCTTGGCACAGGGGGACGAAAAACTGTTTTTT
V gene: TRBV5-1
clone size: once
J gene: TRBJ1-4
D gene: TRBD1

CDR3 protein: CAWNREYGYTF
CDR3 DNA: TGTGCCTGGAACAGGGAGTATGGCTACACCTTC
V gene: TRBV30
clone size: -
J gene: TRBJ1-2
D gene: -

CDR3 protein: CASSLKPLADAYEQYF
CDR3 DNA: TGTGCCAGCAGCTTAAAACCCCTAGCGGACGCCTACGAGCAGTACTTC
V gene: TRBV5-4
clone size: -
J gene: TRBJ2-7
D gene: TRBD2

CDR3 protein: CASSDTGSYEQYF
CDR3 DNA: TGTGCCAGCAGTGACACAGGATCCTACGAGCAGTACTTC
V gene: TRBV6-1
clone size: once
J gene: TRBJ2-7
D gene: -

CDR3 protein: CSVSRQSSYGYTF
CDR3 DNA: TGCAGCGTGTCCCGACAGTCCTCCTATGGCTACACCTTC
V gene: TRBV29-1
clone size: -
J gene: TRBJ1-2
D gene: -

CDR3 protein: CSAILAGGGEQFF
CDR3 DNA: TGCAGCGCCATACTAGCGGGAGGGGGTGAGCAGTTCTTC
V gene: TRBV29-1
clone size: -
J gene: TRBJ2-1
D gene: TRBD2

CDR3 protein: CASSGISRAQYF
CDR3 DNA: TGTGCCAGCAGTGGGATAAGCCGGGCGCAGTATTTT
V gene: TRBV2
clone size: -
J gene: TRBJ2-3
D gene: -

CDR3 protein: CASMDRGYSNQPQHF
CDR3 DNA: TGTGCCAGCATGGACAGGGGGTATAGCAATCAGCCCCAGCATTTT
V gene: TRBV6-1
clone size: -
J gene: TRBJ1-5
D gene: TRBD1

CDR3 protein: CASSERQGPLKGTEAFF
CDR3 DNA: TGTGCCAGTAGTGAAAGACAGGGCCCCCTAAAAGGCACTGAAGCTTTCTTT
V gene: TRBV19
clone size: once
J gene: TRBJ1-1
D gene: TRBD1

CDR3 protein: CASSPRLAGSQETQYF
CDR3 DNA: TGTGCCAGCAGCCCCAGGCTAGCGGGATCACAAGAGACCCAGTACTTC
V gene: TRBV7-4
clone size: -
J gene: TRBJ2-5
D gene: TRBD2

CDR3 protein: CASSSRTGARYGYTF
CDR3 DNA: TGTGCCAGCAGTTCGAGGACAGGTGCGCGTTATGGCTACACCTTC
V gene: TRBV27
clone size: few
J gene: TRBJ1-2
D gene: TRBD1

CDR3 protein: CASSLALAQRETQYF
CDR3 DNA: TGCGCCAGCAGCTTGGCCCTAGCTCAAAGGGAGACCCAGTACTTC
V gene: TRBV5-1
clone size: -
J gene: TRBJ2-5
D gene: -

CDR3 protein: CASSSGTGGNTEAFF
CDR3 DNA: TGTGCCAGCAGTTCGGGCACAGGGGGCAATACTGAAGCTTTCTTT
V gene: TRBV27
clone size: -
J gene: TRBJ1-1
D gene: TRBD1

CDR3 protein: CASSLRLAGSFPDTQYF
CDR3 DNA: TGCGCCAGCAGCTTGAGACTAGCGGGGTCTTTCCCAGATACGCAGTATTTT
V gene: TRBV5-1
clone size: once
J gene: TRBJ2-3
D gene: TRBD2

CDR3 protein: CSVSVGAPRNEQFF
CDR3 DNA: TGCAGCGTTAGTGTGGGAGCGCCTAGGAATGAGCAGTTCTTC
V gene: TRBV29-1
clone size: -
J gene: TRBJ2-1
D gene: -

CDR3 protein: CASSYGTGQYSNQPQHF
CDR3 DNA: TGTGCCAGCAGTTATGGGACAGGGCAATATAGCAATCAGCCCCAGCATTTT
V gene: TRBV2
clone size: -
J gene: TRBJ1-5
D gene: TRBD1

CDR3 protein: CASSVARTAGSYTF
CDR3 DNA: TGCGCCAGCAGCGTGGCCCGGACAGCCGGTTCCTACACCTTC
V gene: TRBV5-1
clone size: -
J gene: TRBJ1-2
D gene: -

CDR3 protein: CASSPASRGGRETQYF
CDR3 DNA: TGTGCCAGCAGTCCCGCCTCTCGGGGTGGGAGGGAGACCCAGTACTTC
V gene: TRBV28
clone size: -
J gene: TRBJ2-5
D gene: -

CDR3 protein: CASSPIGQGGNTIYF
CDR3 DNA: TGTGCCAGCTCACCCATCGGACAGGGTGGAAACACCATATATTTT
V gene: TRBV18
clone size: -
J gene: TRBJ1-3
D gene: TRBD1

CDR3 protein: CASSSLAQYTDTQYF
CDR3 DNA: TGTGCCAGCAGCTCTTTAGCGCAGTACACAGATACGCAGTATTTT
V gene: TRBV11-2
clone size: -
J gene: TRBJ2-3
D gene: -

CDR3 protein: CASSPRQGTNSYEQYF
CDR3 DNA: TGTGCCAGCAGCCCCCGACAGGGCACCAATTCCTACGAGCAGTACTTC
V gene: TRBV5-6
clone size: -
J gene: TRBJ2-7
D gene: TRBD1

CDR3 protein: CASSLRDRGREQYF
CDR3 DNA: TGTGCCAGCAGTTTGCGGGACAGGGGGCGCGAGCAGTACTTC
V gene: TRBV27
clone size: once
J gene: TRBJ2-7
D gene: TRBD1

CDR3 protein: CASKAGGYGYTF
CDR3 DNA: TGTGCCAGTAAGGCAGGGGGTTACGGCTACACCTTC
V gene: TRBV19
clone size: -
J gene: TRBJ1-2
D gene: TRBD1

CDR3 protein: CASSLTGTGIAEAFF
CDR3 DNA: TGTGCCAGCAGCTTAACAGGGACAGGGATCGCTGAAGCTTTCTTT
V gene: TRBV7-3
clone size: -
J gene: TRBJ1-1
D gene: TRBD1

CDR3 protein: CASSLGDRVYEQYF
CDR3 DNA: TGTGCCAGCAGCTTGGGGGACAGGGTCTACGAGCAGTACTTC
V gene: TRBV7-8
clone size: -
J gene: TRBJ2-7
D gene: TRBD1

CDR3 protein: CASNRGQGSYEQYF
CDR3 DNA: TGTGCCAGCAATCGGGGACAGGGCTCCTACGAGCAGTACTTC
V gene: TRBV6-1
clone size: -
J gene: TRBJ2-7
D gene: TRBD1

CDR3 protein: CASSTPGQGTQETQYF
CDR3 DNA: TGCGCCAGCAGCACTCCGGGACAGGGGACCCAAGAGACCCAGTACTTC
V gene: TRBV5-1
clone size: -
J gene: TRBJ2-5
D gene: TRBD1

CDR3 protein: CASSSGGVPSGNTIYF
CDR3 DNA: TGTGCCAGCAGTAGTGGGGGCGTCCCCTCTGGAAACACCATATATTTT
V gene: TRBV2
clone size: -
J gene: TRBJ1-3
D gene: -

CDR3 protein: CASSPTGTTITGELFF
CDR3 DNA: TGTGCCAGCAGCCCTACCGGGACTACAATCACCGGGGAGCTGTTTTTT
V gene: TRBV7-8
clone size: once
J gene: TRBJ2-2
D gene: TRBD2

CDR3 protein: CASSPPTSENTGELFF
CDR3 DNA: TGTGCCAGCAGCCCACCGACTAGCGAAAACACCGGGGAGCTGTTTTTT
V gene: TRBV7-9
clone size: -
J gene: TRBJ2-2
D gene: TRBD2

CDR3 protein: CASSPYSSGNTIYF
CDR3 DNA: TGCGCCAGCAGTCCTTATAGCTCTGGAAACACCATATATTTT
V gene: TRBV5-1
clone size: -
J gene: TRBJ1-3
D gene: -

CDR3 protein: CASSLYKGKDQPQHF
CDR3 DNA: TGTGCCAGCTCACTTTACAAGGGGAAAGATCAGCCCCAGCATTTT
V gene: TRBV18
clone size: -
J gene: TRBJ1-5
D gene: -

CDR3 protein: CASSELEPYEQYF
CDR3 DNA: TGTGCCAGCAGTGAACTCGAGCCTTACGAGCAGTACTTC
V gene: TRBV6-1
clone size: -
J gene: TRBJ2-7
D gene: -

CDR3 protein: CASSAGSYGYTF
CDR3 DNA: TGCGCCAGCAGTGCGGGGTCCTATGGCTACACCTTC
V gene: TRBV10-1
clone size: few
J gene: TRBJ1-2
D gene: -

CDR3 protein: CAWAGGKDNSPLHF
CDR3 DNA: TGTGCCTGGGCCGGGGGTAAGGATAATTCACCCCTCCACTTT
V gene: TRBV30
clone size: -
J gene: TRBJ1-6
D gene: -

CDR3 protein: CASSLGASGLNEQFF
CDR3 DNA: TGTGCCAGCAGCCTAGGGGCTAGCGGACTCAATGAGCAGTTCTTC
V gene: TRBV2
clone size: -
J gene: TRBJ2-1
D gene: TRBD2

CDR3 protein: CASSGGPRATNEKLFF
CDR3 DNA: TGTGCCAGCAGCGGTGGACCGAGGGCAACTAATGAAAAACTGTTTTTT
V gene: TRBV9
clone size: -
J gene: TRBJ1-4
D gene: -

CDR3 protein: CASSVEVRANTGELFF
CDR3 DNA: TGTGCCAGCAGCGTAGAGGTCAGGGCGAACACCGGGGAGCTGTTTTTT
V gene: TRBV9
clone size: -
J gene: TRBJ2-2
D gene: -

CDR3 protein: CASSLSPTGSGEQYF
CDR3 DNA: TGTGCCAGCAGTTTATCACCCACAGGGTCGGGGGAGCAGTACTTC
V gene: TRBV27
clone size: -
J gene: TRBJ2-7
D gene: -

CDR3 protein: CASSLEPTETQYF
CDR3 DNA: TGTGCCAGCAGCCTGGAGCCCACAGAGACCCAGTACTTC
V gene: TRBV5-4
clone size: -
J gene: TRBJ2-5
D gene: -

CDR3 protein: CASSPPGGPEAFF
CDR3 DNA: TGTGCCAGCAGCCCCCCAGGGGGACCTGAAGCTTTCTTT
V gene: TRBV13
clone size: -
J gene: TRBJ1-1
D gene: TRBD1

CDR3 protein: CASSLQYGQGPSEAFF
CDR3 DNA: TGTGCCAGCAGCCTCCAATACGGACAGGGCCCTTCTGAAGCTTTCTTT
V gene: TRBV14
clone size: few
J gene: TRBJ1-1
D gene: TRBD1

CDR3 protein: CASSLNGGSSTDTQYF
CDR3 DNA: TGTGCCAGCAGCTTAAATGGCGGTTCTAGCACAGATACGCAGTATTTT
V gene: TRBV7-2
clone size: -
J gene: TRBJ2-3
D gene: -

CDR3 protein: CSRNTEAFF
CDR3 DNA: TGCAGTCGGAACACTGAAGCTTTCTTT
V gene: TRBV20-1
clone size: -
J gene: TRBJ1-1
D gene: -

CDR3 protein: CASSPMKESSGNTIYF
CDR3 DNA: TGTGCCAGCAGTCCAATGAAGGAGAGCTCTGGAAACACCATATATTTT
V gene: TRBV28
clone size: once
J gene: TRBJ1-3
D gene: -

CDR3 protein: CASSIPTTSGRENEQFF
CDR3 DNA: TGCGCCAGCAGCATTCCAACGACTAGCGGGAGGGAAAATGAGCAGTTCTTC
V gene: TRBV5-1
clone size: -
J gene: TRBJ2-1
D gene: TRBD2

CDR3 protein: CASSLGPGGTGELFF
CDR3 DNA: TGTGCCAGCAGCTTGGGCCCAGGAGGAACCGGGGAGCTGTTTTTT
V gene: TRBV5-6
clone size: -
J gene: TRBJ2-2
D gene: -

CDR3 protein: CASSQTSGYNEQFF
CDR3 DNA: TGCGCCAGCAGCCAGACTAGCGGTTACAATGAGCAGTTCTTC
V gene: TRBV5-1
clone size: -
J gene: TRBJ2-1
D gene: TRBD2

CDR3 protein: CASEGKTWNQPQHF
CDR3 DNA: TGTGCCAGCGAGGGTAAGACCTGGAATCAGCCCCAGCATTTT
V gene: TRBV6-1
clone size: -
J gene: TRBJ1-5
D gene: -

CDR3 protein: CASSQDEGGKGFSFGNTIYF
CDR3 DNA: TGCGCCAGCAGCCAAGACGAAGGCGGGAAGGGATTCTCTTTTGGAAACACCATATATTTT
V gene: TRBV4-1
clone size: -
J gene: TRBJ1-3
D gene: -

CDR3 protein: CASRPSAWRSEDTQYF
CDR3 DNA: TGTGCCAGCAGACCCTCAGCGTGGAGATCGGAAGATACGCAGTATTTT
V gene: TRBV27
clone size: -
J gene: TRBJ2-3
D gene: -